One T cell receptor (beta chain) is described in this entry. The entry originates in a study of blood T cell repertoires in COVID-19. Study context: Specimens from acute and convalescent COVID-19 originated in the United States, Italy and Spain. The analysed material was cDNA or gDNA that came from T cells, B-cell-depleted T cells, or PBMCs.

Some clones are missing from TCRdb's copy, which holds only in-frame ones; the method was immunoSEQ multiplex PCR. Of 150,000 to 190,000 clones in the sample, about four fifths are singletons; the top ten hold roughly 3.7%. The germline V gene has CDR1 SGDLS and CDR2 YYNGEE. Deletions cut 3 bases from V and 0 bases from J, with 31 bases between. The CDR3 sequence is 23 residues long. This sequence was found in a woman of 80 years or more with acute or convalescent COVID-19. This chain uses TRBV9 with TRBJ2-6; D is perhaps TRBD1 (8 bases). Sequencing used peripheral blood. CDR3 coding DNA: TGTGCCAGCAGCGCCACCCCCCAGGGGGCAGGGAGGGATCGTAGCTCTGGGGCCAACGTCCTGACTTTC. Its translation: CASSATPQGAGRDRSSGANVLTF.